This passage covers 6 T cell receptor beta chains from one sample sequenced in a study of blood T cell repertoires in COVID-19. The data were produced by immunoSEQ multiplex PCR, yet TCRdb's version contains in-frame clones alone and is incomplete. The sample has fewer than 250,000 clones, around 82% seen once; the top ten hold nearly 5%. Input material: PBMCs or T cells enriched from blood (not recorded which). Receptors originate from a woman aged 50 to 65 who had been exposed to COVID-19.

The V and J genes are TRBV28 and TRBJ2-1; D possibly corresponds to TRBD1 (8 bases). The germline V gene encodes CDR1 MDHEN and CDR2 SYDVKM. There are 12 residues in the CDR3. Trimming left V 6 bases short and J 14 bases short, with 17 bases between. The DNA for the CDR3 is TGTGCCAGCAGCCTCCTACAGGGGGGGGAGTTCTTC. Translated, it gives CASSLLQGGEFF.

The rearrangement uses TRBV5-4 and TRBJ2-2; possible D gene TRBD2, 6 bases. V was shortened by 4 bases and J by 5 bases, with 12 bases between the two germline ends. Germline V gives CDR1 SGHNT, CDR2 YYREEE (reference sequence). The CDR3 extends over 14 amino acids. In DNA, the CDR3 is TGTGCCAGCAGCCCCGCCCGGGGGACCGGGGAGCTGTTTTTT. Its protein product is CASSPARGTGELFF.

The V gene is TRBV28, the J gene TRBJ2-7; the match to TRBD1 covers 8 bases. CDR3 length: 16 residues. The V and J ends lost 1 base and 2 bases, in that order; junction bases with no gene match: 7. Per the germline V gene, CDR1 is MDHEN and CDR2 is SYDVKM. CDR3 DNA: TGTGCCAGCAGTTTATTTTCTGGACAGGGAACCTACGAGCAGTACTTC. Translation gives CASSLFSGQGTYEQYF.

CDR3 sequence reads: CASSLGGDTEAFF. CDR3 sequence (DNA): TGTGCCAGCTCCTTAGGGGGGGACACTGAAGCTTTCTTT. The chain recombines TRBV6-5 with TRBJ1-1; maybe TRBD1 (6 bases). In germline, CDR1 is MNHEY, CDR2 SVGAGI. Trimming shortened V by 8 bases and J by 3 bases, and 13 bases separated the two germline ends. The CDR3 contains 13 residues.

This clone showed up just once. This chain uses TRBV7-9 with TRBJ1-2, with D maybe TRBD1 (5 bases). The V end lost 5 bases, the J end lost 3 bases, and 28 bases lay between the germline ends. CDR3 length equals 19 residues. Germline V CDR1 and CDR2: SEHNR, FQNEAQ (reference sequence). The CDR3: CASSLGYSTDSAYYYGYTF. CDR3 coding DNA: TGTGCCAGCAGCCTAGGATACTCGACCGACAGCGCCTACTACTATGGCTACACCTTC.

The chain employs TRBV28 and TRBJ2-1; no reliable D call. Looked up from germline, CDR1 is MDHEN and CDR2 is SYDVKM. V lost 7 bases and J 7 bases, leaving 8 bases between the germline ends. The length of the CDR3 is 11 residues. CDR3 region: CASTARNEQFF. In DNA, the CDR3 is TGTGCCAGCACCGCTAGAAATGAGCAGTTCTTC. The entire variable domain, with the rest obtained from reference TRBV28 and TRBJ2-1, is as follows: DVKVTQSSRYLVKRTGEKVFLECVQDMDHENMFWYRQDPGLGLRLIYFSYDVKMKEKGDIPEGYSVSREKKERFSLILESASTNQTSMYLCASTARNEQFFGPGTRLTVL.